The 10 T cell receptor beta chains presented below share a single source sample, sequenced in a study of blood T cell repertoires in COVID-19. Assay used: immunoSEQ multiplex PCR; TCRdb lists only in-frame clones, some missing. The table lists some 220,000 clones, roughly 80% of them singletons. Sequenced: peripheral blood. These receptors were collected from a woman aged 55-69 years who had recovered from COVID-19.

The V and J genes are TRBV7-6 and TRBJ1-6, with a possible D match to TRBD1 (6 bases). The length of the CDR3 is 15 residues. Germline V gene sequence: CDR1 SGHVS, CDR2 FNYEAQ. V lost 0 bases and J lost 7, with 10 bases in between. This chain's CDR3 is CASSLAGTKNSPLHF. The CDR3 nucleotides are TGTGCCAGCAGCTTAGCGGGGACAAAGAATTCACCCCTCCACTTT.

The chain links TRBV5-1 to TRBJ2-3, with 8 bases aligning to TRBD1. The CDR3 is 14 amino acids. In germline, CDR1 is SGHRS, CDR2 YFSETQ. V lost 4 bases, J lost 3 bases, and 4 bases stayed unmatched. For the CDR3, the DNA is TGCGCCAGCAGCATAGGACAGGGAACAGATACGCAGTATTTT. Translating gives CASSIGQGTDTQYF.

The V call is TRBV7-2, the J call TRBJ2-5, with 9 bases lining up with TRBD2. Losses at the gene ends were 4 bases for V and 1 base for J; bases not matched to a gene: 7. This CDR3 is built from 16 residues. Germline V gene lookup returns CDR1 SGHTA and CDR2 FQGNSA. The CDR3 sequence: CASSYRLAALQETQYF. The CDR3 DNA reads TGTGCCAGCAGCTACCGACTAGCGGCACTCCAAGAGACCCAGTACTTC.

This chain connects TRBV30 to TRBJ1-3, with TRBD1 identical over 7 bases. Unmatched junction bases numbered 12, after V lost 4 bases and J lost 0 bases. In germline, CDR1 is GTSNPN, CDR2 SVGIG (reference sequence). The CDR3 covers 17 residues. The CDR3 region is CAWTPFTGASSGNTIYF. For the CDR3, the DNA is TGTGCCTGGACCCCATTCACAGGGGCATCCTCTGGAAACACCATATATTTT.

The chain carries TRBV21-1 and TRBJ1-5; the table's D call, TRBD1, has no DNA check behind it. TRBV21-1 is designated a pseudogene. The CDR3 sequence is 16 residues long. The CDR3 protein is CASSNQTGGGNQPQHF. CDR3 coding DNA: TGTGCCAGCAGCAACCAGACAGGGGGCGGCAATCAGCCCCAGCATTTT.

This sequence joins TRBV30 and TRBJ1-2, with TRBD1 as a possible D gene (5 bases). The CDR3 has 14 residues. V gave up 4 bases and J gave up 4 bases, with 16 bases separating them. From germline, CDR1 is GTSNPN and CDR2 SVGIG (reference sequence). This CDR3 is CAWTQKGSLYGYTF. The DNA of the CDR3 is TGTGCCTGGACCCAGAAGGGGTCCCTCTATGGCTACACCTTC. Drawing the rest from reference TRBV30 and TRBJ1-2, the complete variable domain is SQTIHQWPATLVQPVGSPLSLECTVEGTSNPNLYWYRQAAGRGLQLLFYSVGIGQISSEVPQNLSASRPQDRQFILSSKKLLLSDSGFYLCAWTQKGSLYGYTFGSGTRLTVV.

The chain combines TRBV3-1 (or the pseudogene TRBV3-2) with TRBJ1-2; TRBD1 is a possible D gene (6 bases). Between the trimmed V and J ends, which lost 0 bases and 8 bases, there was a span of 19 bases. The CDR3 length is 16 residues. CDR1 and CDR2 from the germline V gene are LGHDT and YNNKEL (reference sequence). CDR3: CASSQDPAGALWGYTF. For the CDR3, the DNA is TGTGCCAGCAGCCAAGACCCGGCGGGGGCCCTTTGGGGCTACACCTTC.

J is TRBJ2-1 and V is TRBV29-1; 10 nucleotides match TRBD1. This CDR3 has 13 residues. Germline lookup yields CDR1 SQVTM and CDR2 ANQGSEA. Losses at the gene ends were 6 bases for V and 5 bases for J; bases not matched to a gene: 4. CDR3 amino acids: CSVGTGVDNEQFF. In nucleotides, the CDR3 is TGCAGCGTCGGGACAGGGGTTGACAATGAGCAGTTCTTC.

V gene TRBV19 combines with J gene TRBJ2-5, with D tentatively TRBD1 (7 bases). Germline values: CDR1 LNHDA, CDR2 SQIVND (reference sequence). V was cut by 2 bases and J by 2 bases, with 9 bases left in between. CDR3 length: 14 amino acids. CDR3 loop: CASSISGGQETQYF. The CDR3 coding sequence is TGTGCCAGTAGTATATCAGGGGGGCAAGAGACCCAGTACTTC.

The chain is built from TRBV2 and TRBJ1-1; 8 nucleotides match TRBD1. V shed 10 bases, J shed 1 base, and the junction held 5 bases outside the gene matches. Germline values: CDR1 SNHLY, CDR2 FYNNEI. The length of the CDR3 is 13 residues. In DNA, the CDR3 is TGTGCCAACCCACAGGGGGGGAACACTGAAGCTTTCTTT. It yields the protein CANPQGGNTEAFF. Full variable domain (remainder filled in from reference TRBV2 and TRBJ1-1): EPEVTQTPSHQVTQMGQEVILRCVPISNHLYFYWYRQILGQKVEFLVSFYNNEISEKSEIFDDQFSVERPDGSNFTLKIRSTKLEDSAMYFCANPQGGNTEAFFGQGTRLTVV.